The 8 T cell receptor beta chains reported below all come from one sample, sequenced in a study of cytomegalovirus exposure and HLA in healthy donors. PCR was performed using 60 Vbeta and 13 Jbeta primers. TCRdb's table, derived via immunoSEQ multiplex PCR, lists solely in-frame clones and lacks some. The table has 130,000 or so clones, 79% seen once. Sequenced material: PBMCs. The source is a male donor in good health and CMV-seronegative.

The V gene is TRBV2, the J gene TRBJ1-2; D might be TRBD1 (6 bases). The CDR3 totals 11 residues. Per germline, CDR1 SNHLY and CDR2 FYNNEI. With 4 bases removed from V and 8 bases from J, the gap between germline ends came to 8 bases. This chain's CDR3 is CASSAGQGYTF. CDR3 sequence (DNA): TGTGCCAGCAGTGCCGGACAGGGCTACACCTTC.

This clone has more than one count but fewer than ten. The chain uses TRBV4-3 and TRBJ1-1, with no clear D. Between the trimmed V and J ends, which lost 4 bases and 1 base, there was a span of 10 bases. Germline lookup yields CDR1 LGHNA and CDR2 YSLEER. The CDR3 extends over 14 amino acids. In DNA form, the CDR3 reads TGCGCCAGCAGCCCCCGGGAGGGGAACACTGAAGCTTTCTTT. Its protein product is CASSPREGNTEAFF.

This rearrangement joins TRBV7-2 to TRBJ1-1, with D hard to call. This CDR3 is 16 amino acids long. Trimming stripped 3 bases from V and 0 bases from J, with 14 bases between. The germline V gene encodes CDR1 SGHTA and CDR2 FQGNSA. The CDR3 nucleotides read TGTGCCAGCAGCTTGGGTGGAATGAGGATGAACACTGAAGCTTTCTTT. It encodes CASSLGGMRMNTEAFF.

This clone was observed a single time. The chain uses TRBV9 and TRBJ2-7, with D perhaps matching TRBD1 (6 bases). This CDR3 has 15 amino acids. Germline CDR1 SGDLS, CDR2 YYNGEE. Trimming left V 4 bases short and J 2 bases short, with 16 bases between. CDR3 sequence: CASSPQNRATYEQYF. CDR3 DNA sequence: TGTGCCAGCAGCCCTCAAAACAGGGCCACCTACGAGCAGTACTTC.

The V and J genes are TRBV30 and TRBJ1-2, with a weak D call TRBD1 (5 bases). The CDR3 has 13 residues. V lost 5 bases and J lost 5, with 15 bases in between. Germline CDR1 is GTSNPN and CDR2 is SVGIG (reference sequence). Here the CDR3 reads CAWERQGWYGYTF. CDR3 DNA sequence: TGTGCCTGGGAGAGGCAGGGATGGTATGGCTACACCTTC.

The rearrangement joins TRBV9 to TRBJ1-4, with D possibly TRBD1 on 6 matching bases. V shed 2 bases and J shed 4 bases, with 9 bases lying between them. Germline loops: CDR1 SGDLS, CDR2 YYNGEE. The CDR3 is 14 amino acids. The CDR3 reads CASSVGRGNEKLFF. CDR3 nucleotides: TGTGCCAGCAGCGTCGGCAGGGGTAATGAAAAACTGTTTTTT.

This clone appeared a few times. This chain links TRBV6-5 with TRBJ1-2; 7 bases are a match to TRBD1. This CDR3 spans 13 amino acids. Per the germline V gene, CDR1 is MNHEY and CDR2 is SVGAGI. J was trimmed by 3 bases and V by 6 bases; bases with no gene match: 4. CDR3 region: CASRSDRDYGYTF. CDR3 sequence (DNA): TGTGCCAGCAGGAGCGACAGGGACTATGGCTACACCTTC.

This clone was detected only once. The CDR3 DNA is TGTGCCAGCAGCGCCTCTAGCGGGGGTTCCTACAATGAGCAGTTCTTC. Translating gives CASSASSGGSYNEQFF. The chain combines TRBV9 with TRBJ2-1; 10 bases align to TRBD2. The germline V gene encodes CDR1 SGDLS and CDR2 YYNGEE. This CDR3 comprises 16 residues. After removal of 3 bases from V and 1 base from J, the junction contained 4 bases not matched to a gene.